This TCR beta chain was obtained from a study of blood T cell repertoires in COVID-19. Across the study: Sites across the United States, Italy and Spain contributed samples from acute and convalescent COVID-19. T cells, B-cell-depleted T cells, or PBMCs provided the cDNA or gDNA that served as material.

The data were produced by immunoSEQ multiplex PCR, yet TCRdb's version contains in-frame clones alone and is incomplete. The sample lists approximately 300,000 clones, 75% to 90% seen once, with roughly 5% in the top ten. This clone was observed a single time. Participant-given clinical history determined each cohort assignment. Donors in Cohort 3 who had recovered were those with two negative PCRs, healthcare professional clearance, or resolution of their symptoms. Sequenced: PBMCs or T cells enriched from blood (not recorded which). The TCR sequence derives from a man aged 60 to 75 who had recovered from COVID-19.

The CDR3 DNA reads TGCGCCAGCAGCTGGGAGGCCCCGAGTGAAAAACTGTTTTTT. As protein: CASSWEAPSEKLFF. This sequence joins TRBV5-1 and TRBJ1-4, with D hard to call. The CDR3 has 14 residues. V gave up 3 bases and J gave up 7 bases, with 13 bases separating them. Germline V lookup: CDR1 SGHRS, CDR2 YFSETQ.